These T cell receptor beta chains were read from a single sample in a study of beta chain features in type 1 diabetes. The repertoire was sequenced with immunoSEQ multiplex PCR; TCRdb's copy has only in-frame clones and lacks some. Of roughly 340,000 clones listed, 10% to 15% are singletons. The sequencing sample was made of naive CD4+ T cells from blood. Receptors were obtained from a woman aged 18-29 years with type 1 diabetes. CDR3s include the opening cysteine and the closing phenylalanine or tryptophan. D genes are given only for firm matches. Only part of the rows carry a size: once, few, many, or a class if the clone is expanded.

J gene: TRBJ2-3; D gene: TRBD2; V gene: TRBV13; clone size: -; CDR3 DNA: TGTGCCAGCAGCTTCATCGAGACCGTTATGACTAGCGGGAGGGCCACAGATACGCAGTATTTT; CDR3 protein: CASSFIETVMTSGRATDTQYF
J gene: TRBJ2-3; D gene: -; V gene: TRBV5-1; clone size: -; CDR3 DNA: TGCGCCAGCAGCTTGATGGGAGACGACCCAGATACGCAGTATTTT; CDR3 protein: CASSLMGDDPDTQYF
J gene: TRBJ1-1; D gene: -; V gene: TRBV28; clone size: few; CDR3 DNA: TGTGCCAGCAAGAAACGGCAGGTGAACACTGAAGCTTTCTTT; CDR3 protein: CASKKRQVNTEAFF
J gene: TRBJ1-1; D gene: -; V gene: TRBV6-6; clone size: -; CDR3 DNA: TGTGCCAGCATCATAAGGGGATCGCACACTGAAGCTTTCTTT; CDR3 protein: CASIIRGSHTEAFF
J gene: TRBJ1-6; D gene: -; V gene: TRBV5-8; clone size: few; CDR3 DNA: TGTGCCAGCAGCACCGAGACAGCTTATTCACCCCTCCACTTT; CDR3 protein: CASSTETAYSPLHF
J gene: TRBJ2-5; D gene: -; V gene: TRBV7-2; clone size: few; CDR3 DNA: TGTGCCAGCAGCTTAGGGGTTAGCGCTGGACTGACCCAGTACTTC; CDR3 protein: CASSLGVSAGLTQYF
J gene: TRBJ2-1; D gene: -; V gene: TRBV14; clone size: few; CDR3 DNA: TGTGCCAGCAGCCCCATCCCACCACAGCGGCCTTACAATGAGCAGTTCTTC; CDR3 protein: CASSPIPPQRPYNEQFF
J gene: TRBJ2-1; D gene: TRBD2; V gene: TRBV30; clone size: few; CDR3 DNA: TGTGCCTGGAGTGTACGGGGACTATACAATGAGCAGTTCTTC; CDR3 protein: CAWSVRGLYNEQFF
J gene: TRBJ1-6; D gene: TRBD1; V gene: TRBV4-3; clone size: -; CDR3 DNA: TGCGCCAGCAGCCAAGAAGGGGGCGGGAATTCACCCCTCCACTTT; CDR3 protein: CASSQEGGGNSPLHF
J gene: TRBJ2-5; D gene: TRBD1; V gene: TRBV10-3; clone size: few; CDR3 DNA: TGTGCCACCGGAACCCCCGGGACAGGGCAAGAGACCCAGTACTTC; CDR3 protein: CATGTPGTGQETQYF
J gene: TRBJ2-5; D gene: -; V gene: TRBV9; clone size: -; CDR3 DNA: TGTGCCAGCAGCGTAGCGGGGGTACAAGAGACCCAGTACTTC; CDR3 protein: CASSVAGVQETQYF
J gene: TRBJ2-5; D gene: TRBD2; V gene: TRBV7-9; clone size: few; CDR3 DNA: TGTGCCAGCAGCTCACCGGGAGGACAAGAGACCCAGTACTTC; CDR3 protein: CASSSPGGQETQYF
J gene: TRBJ2-1; D gene: TRBD2; V gene: TRBV15; clone size: few; CDR3 DNA: TGTGCCACCAGCAGGTATAGCGGGAGGATGTCCTACAATGAGCAGTTCTTC; CDR3 protein: CATSRYSGRMSYNEQFF
J gene: TRBJ1-3; D gene: TRBD1; V gene: TRBV5-6; clone size: few; CDR3 DNA: TGTGCCAGCAGCTTGGTAGGGGGCAGAAACACCATATATTTT; CDR3 protein: CASSLVGGRNTIYF
J gene: TRBJ2-2; D gene: TRBD2; V gene: TRBV30; clone size: few; CDR3 DNA: TGTGCCATCAACCGGGGCGGGGGAAACACCGGGGAGCTGTTTTTT; CDR3 protein: CAINRGGGNTGELFF
J gene: TRBJ1-4; D gene: TRBD1; V gene: TRBV27; clone size: -; CDR3 DNA: TGTGCCAGCAGTCCCCGACAGGGTTGGGACGAAAAACTGTTTTTT; CDR3 protein: CASSPRQGWDEKLFF
J gene: TRBJ2-7; D gene: -; V gene: TRBV2; clone size: -; CDR3 DNA: TGTGCCAGCCAACCTGAAGCGGCAGGTCCCTACGAGCAGTACTTC; CDR3 protein: CASQPEAAGPYEQYF
J gene: TRBJ2-2; D gene: TRBD2; V gene: TRBV4-3; clone size: few; CDR3 DNA: TGCGCCAGCAGCTGGTCGACGGCGGGAGGGAGTACCGGGGAGCTGTTTTTT; CDR3 protein: CASSWSTAGGSTGELFF
J gene: TRBJ2-2; D gene: -; V gene: TRBV30; clone size: -; CDR3 DNA: TGTGCCTGGAGTGCGGACACCGGGGAGCTGTTTTTT; CDR3 protein: CAWSADTGELFF
J gene: TRBJ2-7; D gene: TRBD2; V gene: TRBV28; clone size: few; CDR3 DNA: TGTGCCAGCAGTCTCAGCGGGAGGTTAACCTACGAGCAGTACTTC; CDR3 protein: CASSLSGRLTYEQYF
J gene: TRBJ2-6; D gene: -; V gene: TRBV13; clone size: -; CDR3 DNA: TGTGCCAGCAGCTCGTCACAGGGAAGTGGGACCAACGTCCTGACTTTC; CDR3 protein: CASSSSQGSGTNVLTF
J gene: TRBJ2-3; D gene: TRBD2; V gene: TRBV29-1; clone size: few; CDR3 DNA: TGCAGCGGGGGGAGGGGCGAAGATACGCAGTATTTT; CDR3 protein: CSGGRGEDTQYF
J gene: TRBJ1-3; D gene: -; V gene: TRBV11-2; clone size: -; CDR3 DNA: TGTGCCAGCAGCCCCAGGGGAGGGAACCGTGGAAACACCATATATTTT; CDR3 protein: CASSPRGGNRGNTIYF
J gene: TRBJ2-7; D gene: -; V gene: TRBV9; clone size: -; CDR3 DNA: TGTGCCAGCAGCCCAGGGATCGCCTACGAGCAGTACTTC; CDR3 protein: CASSPGIAYEQYF
J gene: TRBJ1-3; D gene: -; V gene: TRBV4-3; clone size: few; CDR3 DNA: TGCGCCAGCAGCCAAGGGGAGGCTGGAAACACCATATATTTT; CDR3 protein: CASSQGEAGNTIYF
J gene: TRBJ2-1; D gene: TRBD2; V gene: TRBV15; clone size: -; CDR3 DNA: TGTGCCACCAGCAGGGGACTAGCGGGCTCCTACAATGAGCAGTTCTTC; CDR3 protein: CATSRGLAGSYNEQFF
J gene: TRBJ2-1; D gene: -; V gene: TRBV11-3; clone size: -; CDR3 DNA: TGTGCCAGCAGCTTCGAAAGCGGCCAAGGGTCTGAGCAGTTCTTC; CDR3 protein: CASSFESGQGSEQFF
J gene: TRBJ2-1; D gene: -; V gene: TRBV19; clone size: -; CDR3 DNA: TGTGCCAGTAAGCAAGGGGTTCTCTCGGTGAATGAGCAGTTCTTC; CDR3 protein: CASKQGVLSVNEQFF
J gene: TRBJ2-3; D gene: -; V gene: TRBV10-3; clone size: few; CDR3 DNA: TGTGCCATCAGCCCCTGGTCGGGATTTGGAAGCACAGATACGCAGTATTTT; CDR3 protein: CAISPWSGFGSTDTQYF
J gene: TRBJ1-2; D gene: -; V gene: TRBV30; clone size: few; CDR3 DNA: TGTGCCTGGAGTGGGGAGGGATATGGCTACACCTTC; CDR3 protein: CAWSGEGYGYTF
J gene: TRBJ2-3; D gene: TRBD1; V gene: TRBV6-5; clone size: few; CDR3 DNA: TGTGCCAGCAGGAGGACAGGTACCACAGATACGCAGTATTTT; CDR3 protein: CASRRTGTTDTQYF